The 29 T cell receptor beta chains in this list originate from one sample, sequenced in a study of identical twins. TCRdb used MiXCR to reprocess the 5' RACE reads, holding one entry per CDR3 protein. The data contain more than 400,000 distinct CDR3 sequences, roughly 15% of them singletons. These records were also assigned to another study, of yellow fever vaccine responses in identical twins.

Sequenced input: CD4+ T cells sorted from blood. Receptors were obtained from a woman between 18 and 29 years old in good health.

In this sample, this clonotype turned up a few times. The chain links TRBV5-1 to TRBJ2-2, with 7 nucleotides matching TRBD1. CDR3 length equals 16 residues. V was pared by 4 bases and J by 0 bases, with 6 bases of the junction left unmatched. Per germline, CDR1 SGHRS and CDR2 YFSETQ. The CDR3 bases are TGCGCCAGCAGCGCCCGGACAGGACCGAACACCGGGGAGCTGTTTTTT. Its protein product is CASSARTGPNTGELFF.

The table lists this clonotype with a few counts. V is TRBV3-1 and J is TRBJ2-4, with D uncertain. Germline CDR1 reads LGHDT; CDR2 reads YNNKEL (reference sequence). The CDR3 runs 16 residues. Trimming took off 1 base at V and 0 bases at J, with 10 bases between the two ends. CDR3 in DNA: TGTGCCAGCAGCCAAGCTGGCACATTAGCCAAAAACATTCAGTACTTC. Translating gives CASSQAGTLAKNIQYF. Filled out from reference TRBV3-1 and TRBJ2-4, the complete variable domain reads DTAVSQTPKYLVTQMGNDKSIKCEQNLGHDTMYWYKQDSKKFLKIMFSYNNKELIINETVPNRFSPKSPDKAHLNLHINSLELGDSAVYFCASSQAGTLAKNIQYFGAGTRLSVL.

This clonotype was counted only a few times. The chain employs TRBV6-1 and TRBJ1-6; D may be TRBD1 (5 bases). Trimming cost V 6 bases and J 7 bases, with 25 bases left between them. CDR1 is MNHNS and CDR2 is SASEGT in the germline V gene. The length of the CDR3 is 18 residues. The CDR3 reads CASSRPPRGGTGNSPLHF. CDR3 bases: TGTGCCAGCAGCCGGCCACCCCGCGGGGGGACGGGGAATTCACCCCTCCACTTT.

The chain combines TRBV2 with TRBJ2-7; TRBD2 matches 8 bases. With V trimmed by 6 bases and J by 5 bases, 12 bases remained unmatched. CDR1 and CDR2 (germline): SNHLY, FYNNEI. The CDR3 has 15 residues. The CDR3 nucleotides are TGTGCCAGCAGAAGACAAAGCGGGAGTGGGAACGAGCAGTACTTC. Its translation is CASRRQSGSGNEQYF.

A few counts support this clonotype. The rearrangement joins TRBV12-3 or TRBV12-4 to TRBJ1-1; D call uncertain. The CDR3 length is 12 residues. Trimming stripped 5 bases from V and 4 bases from J, with 8 bases between. In DNA, the CDR3 is TGTGCCAGCAGTAGGATGAGCACTGAAGCTTTCTTT. It translates to CASSRMSTEAFF.

A few counts support this clonotype. The genes are TRBV19 and TRBJ2-1; tentatively, D is TRBD2 (6 bases). CDR1 LNHDA and CDR2 SQIVND come from the germline V gene (reference sequence). This CDR3 has 14 residues. Trimming took 3 bases from V and 10 from J, leaving 16 bases between them. CDR3 sequence: CASSILAGKAEQFF. The CDR3 DNA reads as TGTGCCAGTAGTATTCTCGCGGGAAAAGCGGAGCAGTTCTTC.

There are many counts of this clonotype. The V call is TRBV27, the J call TRBJ1-1, with D possibly being TRBD1 (5 bases). CDR1 and CDR2 (germline): MNHEY, SMNVEV (reference sequence). Trimming stripped 2 bases from V and 1 base from J, with 11 bases between. This CDR3 is 15 amino acids long. The CDR3 loop is CASSLHFQGNTEAFF. CDR3 in DNA: TGTGCCAGCAGTTTACACTTTCAGGGGAACACTGAAGCTTTCTTT.

J is TRBJ2-5 and V is TRBV19; TRBD2 might be the D (5 bases). Looked up from germline, CDR1 is LNHDA and CDR2 is SQIVND (reference sequence). This CDR3 region has 13 residues. The V and J ends lost 2 bases and 5 bases respectively, with 9 bases between them. CDR3 in DNA: TGTGCCAGTAGTATAAGAGGGTCGGAGACCCAGTACTTC. Translating it yields CASSIRGSETQYF.

The table lists this clonotype with a few counts. The rearrangement links TRBV5-6 to TRBJ2-1; TRBD1 matches 9 bases. This CDR3 contains 16 residues. After removal of 4 bases from V and 3 bases from J, the junction contained 8 bases not matched to a gene. Germline V gene sequence: CDR1 SGHDT, CDR2 YYEEEE. The CDR3 nucleotides read TGTGCCAGCAGCCCTTTTGACAGGGGGGTCTACAATGAGCAGTTCTTC. Translating gives CASSPFDRGVYNEQFF.

The rearrangement uses TRBV6-4 and TRBJ2-2; D is tentatively TRBD1 or TRBD2 (5 bases each). Trimming took 7 bases from V and 0 from J, leaving 9 bases between them. Germline CDR1 and CDR2: MRHNA and SNTAGT. The CDR3 has 14 amino acids. The CDR3 loop reads CASTRDANTGELFF. The DNA of the CDR3 is TGTGCCAGCACCAGGGACGCGAACACCGGGGAGCTGTTTTTT.

This chain connects TRBV5-1 to TRBJ2-7; D is perhaps TRBD2 (6 bases). With 4 bases removed from V and 2 bases from J, the gap between germline ends came to 22 bases. The CDR3 covers 17 residues. Germline V CDR1 and CDR2: SGHRS, YFSETQ. CDR3 in amino acids: CASSPKAPGLVTYEQYF. The CDR3 region has the DNA TGCGCCAGCAGCCCTAAGGCACCGGGACTCGTAACCTACGAGCAGTACTTC.

This clonotype was counted ten times or more. This sequence joins TRBV24-1 and TRBJ2-1; tentative D call: TRBD2 (6 bases). V lost 0 bases and J lost 10, with 9 bases in between. Germline V gives CDR1 KGHDR, CDR2 SFDVKD. This CDR3 is 13 amino acids long. The CDR3 loop is CATSDLTSREQFF. The CDR3 DNA reads as TGTGCCACCAGTGATTTGACTAGCCGAGAGCAGTTCTTC.

Only a few counts were recorded for this clonotype. The chain combines TRBV29-1 with TRBJ2-1, with TRBD2 identical over 8 bases. CDR1 and CDR2 from the germline V gene are SQVTM and ANQGSEA. The CDR3 contains 16 residues. Trimming cost V 6 bases and J 8 bases; bases outside gene matches: 18. The CDR3 DNA reads TGCAGCGTCGGGCCGACTAGAGCGGGAGATCCGGATGAGCAGTTCTTC. Encoded protein: CSVGPTRAGDPDEQFF.

The chain couples TRBV3-1 to TRBJ2-2; the D gene is possibly TRBD2 (6 bases). Germline V gene sequence: CDR1 LGHDT, CDR2 YNNKEL (reference sequence). The V gene lost 5 bases and the J gene lost 3 bases, with 19 bases spanning the gap. This CDR3 spans 17 amino acids. In DNA form, the CDR3 reads TGTGCCAGCAGCGCATCAACTGGACTACCTTACACCGGGGAGCTGTTTTTT. Protein: CASSASTGLPYTGELFF.

The rearrangement joins TRBV4-1 to TRBJ2-1, with unresolved D. Germline-derived CDR1 and CDR2 are MGHRA and YSYEKL. The ends were cut back, 1 base at V and 3 bases at J, with 7 bases in the middle. The CDR3 consists of 14 residues. This chain's CDR3 is CASSQVVGYNEQFF. In DNA, the CDR3 is TGCGCCAGCAGCCAAGTAGTCGGCTACAATGAGCAGTTCTTC.

The chain is built from TRBV12-3 or TRBV12-4 and TRBJ2-3; D is perhaps TRBD2 (6 bases). V lost 3 bases and J lost 2, with 12 bases in between. This CDR3 region has 15 residues. This chain's CDR3 is CASSLVLAHTDTQYF. Written as DNA, the CDR3 is TGTGCCAGCAGTTTGGTGCTAGCGCACACAGATACGCAGTATTTT.

The CDR3 sequence is CAISEIRGQETQYF. In DNA, the CDR3 is TGTGCCATCAGTGAGATTCGGGGGCAAGAGACCCAGTACTTC. V is TRBV10-3 and J is TRBJ2-5; the D gene is possibly TRBD2 (6 bases). This CDR3 is 14 amino acids long. Germline CDR1 is ENHRY and CDR2 is SYGVKD. V lost 2 bases to trimming and J lost 2 bases, with 9 bases between them.

The chain is built from TRBV11-2 and TRBJ2-1; D may correspond to TRBD1 or TRBD2 (6 bases each). The CDR3 totals 17 residues. Germline V gene sequence: CDR1 SGHAT, CDR2 FQNNGV. V lost 1 base and J lost 4, with 17 bases in between. The CDR3 loop is CASSLVGGKTTYNEQFF. CDR3 DNA: TGTGCCAGCAGCTTAGTGGGGGGCAAAACAACATACAATGAGCAGTTCTTC.

This chain uses TRBV2 with TRBJ2-2; the match to TRBD2 covers 7 bases. Trimming took 8 bases from V and 5 from J; bases not matched to a gene: 11. Germline V CDR1 and CDR2: SNHLY, FYNNEI. The CDR3 has 15 residues. The CDR3 nucleotides read TGTGCCAGCTGGTCGCGGGGGAGGAGGACCGGGGAGCTGTTTTTT. This translates into CASWSRGRRTGELFF.

This clonotype was recorded a few times. The chain links TRBV6-1 to TRBJ2-1, with TRBD2 identical over 8 bases. V was pared by 5 bases and J by 8 bases, with 17 bases of the junction left unmatched. Per the germline V gene, CDR1 is MNHNS and CDR2 is SASEGT. CDR3 size: 17 residues. CDR3 protein: CASSTRGGGMLFHEQFF. CDR3 in DNA: TGTGCCAGCAGTACCCGGGGCGGGGGGATGCTATTCCATGAGCAGTTCTTC.

This chain connects TRBV5-1 to TRBJ1-1; D is ambiguous. The CDR3 runs 12 residues. Germline loops: CDR1 SGHRS, CDR2 YFSETQ. Trimming took off 0 bases at V and 6 bases at J, with 6 bases between the two ends. The CDR3 loop reads CASSLVFAEAFF. Written as DNA, the CDR3 is TGCGCCAGCAGCTTGGTGTTCGCTGAAGCTTTCTTT.

CDR3 sequence: CSARTDGTDTQYF. The CDR3 DNA reads as TGCAGTGCTAGAACCGATGGCACAGATACGCAGTATTTT. This chain joins TRBV20-1 and TRBJ2-3; D not certain. Germline V gives CDR1 DFQATT, CDR2 SNEGSKA (reference sequence). Trimming shortened V by 2 bases and J by 1 base, and 7 bases separated the two germline ends. The CDR3 is 13 amino acids.

The chain is built from TRBV12-3 or TRBV12-4 and TRBJ2-4; the match to TRBD2 covers 7 bases. The CDR3 is 18 amino acids. V lost 6 bases and J lost 0; bases outside the gene matches: 14. This CDR3 reads CASSPARGGGLAKNIQYF. CDR3 nucleotide sequence: TGTGCCAGCAGCCCAGCACGCGGGGGTGGGCTAGCCAAAAACATTCAGTACTTC.

The V gene is TRBV28, the J gene TRBJ2-1, with 10 bases aligning to TRBD1. This CDR3 region has 13 residues. The trim removed 9 bases at V and 6 bases at J, leaving 5 bases unmatched. Germline-derived CDR1 and CDR2 are MDHEN and SYDVKM. The CDR3 DNA reads TGTGCCAGACGCAGGACAGGGGGCAATGAGCAGTTCTTC. Translating gives CARRRTGGNEQFF.

This clonotype has ten or more counts. The junction shows a germline mismatch at one end, possibly a read error. The chain uses TRBV29-1 and TRBJ2-7; 8 nucleotides agree with TRBD1. Germline CDR1 reads SQVTM; CDR2 reads ANQGSEA. This CDR3 has 13 amino acids. The CDR3 nucleotides read TGCAGCGTTGTGCGGACAGGGTCCTTCGAGCAGTACTTC. Translated, it gives CSVVRTGSFEQYF.

This clonotype was observed at least ten times. V gene TRBV5-1 combines with J gene TRBJ2-3; TRBD1 aligns across 10 bases. The germline V gene has CDR1 SGHRS and CDR2 YFSETQ. Germline trimming cut 2 bases from V and 0 bases from J; bases unmatched to any gene: 9. This CDR3 has 18 residues. The CDR3 region has the DNA TGCGCCAGCAGCTTCGGGGACAGGGGCTTCTCTAGCACAGATACGCAGTATTTT. It codes for CASSFGDRGFSSTDTQYF.

This clonotype turned up a few times. V is TRBV20-1 and J is TRBJ1-2; D is unclear. The CDR3 loop spans 13 amino acids. The germline V and J ends were trimmed by 6 bases and 4 bases, with 15 bases remaining between them. Germline CDR1 DFQATT, CDR2 SNEGSKA (reference sequence). The CDR3 DNA follows: TGCAGTGCCCCCAGGAGGAGCCTCTATGGCTACACCTTC. It translates to CSAPRRSLYGYTF.

This clonotype was detected a few times. The gene calls are TRBV20-1 and TRBJ2-1; D is uncertain. This CDR3 is built from 11 residues. The germline CDR1 and CDR2 sequences are DFQATT and SNEGSKA (reference sequence). V was shortened by 3 bases and J by 5 bases, with 5 bases between the two germline ends. CDR3 sequence reads: CSASVDNEQFF. The DNA for the CDR3 is TGCAGTGCTAGTGTAGACAATGAGCAGTTCTTC.

The chain recombines TRBV4-1 with TRBJ2-7; 7 nucleotides agree with TRBD1. Germline CDR1 is MGHRA and CDR2 is YSYEKL. The CDR3 has 15 residues. J lost 2 bases, V lost 0 bases, and 4 bases had no gene match. The DNA for the CDR3 is TGCGCCAGCAGCCAAGAGGGGACAGCCACCTACGAGCAGTACTTC. As protein: CASSQEGTATYEQYF.